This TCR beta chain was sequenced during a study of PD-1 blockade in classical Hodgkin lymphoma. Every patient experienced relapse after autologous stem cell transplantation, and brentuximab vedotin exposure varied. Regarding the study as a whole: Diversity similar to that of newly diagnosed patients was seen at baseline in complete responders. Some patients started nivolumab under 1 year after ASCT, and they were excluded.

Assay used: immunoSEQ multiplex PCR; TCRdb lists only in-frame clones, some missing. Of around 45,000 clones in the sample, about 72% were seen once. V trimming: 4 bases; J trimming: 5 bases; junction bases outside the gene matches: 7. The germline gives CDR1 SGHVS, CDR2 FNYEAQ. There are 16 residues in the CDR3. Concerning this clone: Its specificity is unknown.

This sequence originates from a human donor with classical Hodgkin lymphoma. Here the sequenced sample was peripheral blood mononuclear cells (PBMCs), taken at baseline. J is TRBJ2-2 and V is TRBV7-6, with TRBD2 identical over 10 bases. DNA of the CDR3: TGTGCCAGCAGCTCTAGCGGGAGTTGGCTAACCGGGGAGCTGTTTTTT. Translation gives CASSSSGSWLTGELFF.